What follows are 3 T cell receptor beta chains derived from one specimen sequenced in a study of blood T cell repertoires in COVID-19 (dated by TCRdb to 2020 to 2022). The library was built by means of the immunoSEQ multiplex PCR assay. In TCRdb, the immuneACCESS table is reduced to in-frame sequences with V and J assigned. These tables do not hold every clone; where another copy was compared, an unresolved V gene accounts for under half, and the others remain unexplained. A total of roughly 140,000 clones appear in this sample, under 90% of them only once. The ten biggest clones cover around 7% of the sample. Sequences were obtained from PBMCs or T cells enriched from blood (not recorded which). The source is a man in his forties or fifties who had recovered from COVID-19.

The chain joins TRBV7-6 to TRBJ1-1; unclear D gene. Trimming took off 1 base at V and 6 bases at J, with 30 bases between the two ends. Germline V CDR1 and CDR2: SGHVS, FNYEAQ. This CDR3 has 20 amino acids. CDR3 protein: CASSLEGSGGWVSLGSEAFF. The CDR3 DNA sequence: TGTGCCAGCAGCTTAGAGGGTAGTGGAGGTTGGGTCTCTTTGGGATCTGAAGCTTTCTTT.

The chain recombines TRBV7-2 with TRBJ2-7, with 8 bases aligning to TRBD1. Germline V gene data show CDR1 as SGHTA and CDR2 as FQGNSA. The CDR3 has 15 amino acids. The junction had 2 bases not matched to a gene; V was cut back by 0 bases and J by 1 base. This chain's CDR3 is CASSLAHRGSYEQYF. DNA for the CDR3: TGTGCCAGCAGCTTAGCTCACAGGGGGTCCTACGAGCAGTACTTC. The variable domain in full, completed from reference TRBV7-2 and TRBJ2-7, reads GAGVSQSPSNKVTEKGKDVELRCDPISGHTALYWYRQSLGQGLEFLIYFQGNSAPDKSGLPSDRFSAERTGGSVSTLTIQRTQQEDSAVYLCASSLAHRGSYEQYFGPGTRLTVT.

V is TRBV3-1 (or the pseudogene TRBV3-2) and J is TRBJ1-2; no reliable D call. The germline V gene encodes CDR1 LGHDT and CDR2 YNNKEL (reference sequence). This CDR3 region has 12 residues. Trimming left V 6 bases short and J 2 bases short, with 7 bases between. The CDR3 sequence: CASSEGNYGYTF. CDR3 nucleotide sequence: TGTGCCAGCAGTGAGGGCAACTATGGCTACACCTTC.